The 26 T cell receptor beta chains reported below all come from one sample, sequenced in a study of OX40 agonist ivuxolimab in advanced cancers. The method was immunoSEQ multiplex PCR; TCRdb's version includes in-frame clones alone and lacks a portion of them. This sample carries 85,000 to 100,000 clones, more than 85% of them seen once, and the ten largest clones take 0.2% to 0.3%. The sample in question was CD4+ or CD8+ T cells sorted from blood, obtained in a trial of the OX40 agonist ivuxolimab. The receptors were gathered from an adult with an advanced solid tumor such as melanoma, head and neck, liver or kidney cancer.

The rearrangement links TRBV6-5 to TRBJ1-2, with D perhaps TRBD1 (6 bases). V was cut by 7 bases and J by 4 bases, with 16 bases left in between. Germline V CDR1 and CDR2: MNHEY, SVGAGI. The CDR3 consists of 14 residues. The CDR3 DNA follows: TGTGCCAGCACCACAGGGTTTCAGGGCTATGGCTACACCTTC. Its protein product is CASTTGFQGYGYTF.

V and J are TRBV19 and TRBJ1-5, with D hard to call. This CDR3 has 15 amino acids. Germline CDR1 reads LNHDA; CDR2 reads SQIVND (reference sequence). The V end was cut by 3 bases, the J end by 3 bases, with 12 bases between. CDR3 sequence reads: CASSIRRAFNQPQHF. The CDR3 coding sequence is TGTGCCAGTAGTATTCGGAGGGCTTTCAATCAGCCCCAGCATTTT.

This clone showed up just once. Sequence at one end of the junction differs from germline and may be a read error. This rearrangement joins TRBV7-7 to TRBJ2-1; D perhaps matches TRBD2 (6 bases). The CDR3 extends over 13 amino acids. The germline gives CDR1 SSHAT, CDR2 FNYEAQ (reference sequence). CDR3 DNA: TGTGCTAGCAGCAAGACTAGGTGGAATGAGCAGTTCTTC. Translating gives CASSKTRWNEQFF.

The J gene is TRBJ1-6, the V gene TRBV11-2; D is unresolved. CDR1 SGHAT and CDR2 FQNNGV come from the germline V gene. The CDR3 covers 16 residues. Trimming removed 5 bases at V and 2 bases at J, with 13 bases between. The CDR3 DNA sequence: TGTGCCAGCAGCCTTACTGGGTCGCCCTATAATTCACCCCTCCACTTT. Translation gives CASSLTGSPYNSPLHF.

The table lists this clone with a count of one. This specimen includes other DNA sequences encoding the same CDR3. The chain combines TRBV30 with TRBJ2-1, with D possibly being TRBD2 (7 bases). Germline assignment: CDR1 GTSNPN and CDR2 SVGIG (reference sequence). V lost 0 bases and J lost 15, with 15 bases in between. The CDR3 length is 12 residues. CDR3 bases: TGTGCCTGGAGTGTACGAGGGGGGGGGCGGTTCTTC. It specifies CAWSVRGGGRFF.

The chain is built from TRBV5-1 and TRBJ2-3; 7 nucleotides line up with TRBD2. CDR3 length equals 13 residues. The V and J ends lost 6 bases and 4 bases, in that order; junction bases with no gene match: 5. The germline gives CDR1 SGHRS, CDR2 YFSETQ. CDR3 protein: CASKREGSDTQYF. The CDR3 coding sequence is TGCGCCAGCAAAAGGGAGGGGTCAGATACGCAGTATTTT.

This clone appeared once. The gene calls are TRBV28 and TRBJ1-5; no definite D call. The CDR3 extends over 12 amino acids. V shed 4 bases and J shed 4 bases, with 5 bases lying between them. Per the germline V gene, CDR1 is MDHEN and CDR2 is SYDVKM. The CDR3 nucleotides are TGTGCCAGCAGTTACCTAAATCAGCCCCAGCATTTT. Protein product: CASSYLNQPQHF.

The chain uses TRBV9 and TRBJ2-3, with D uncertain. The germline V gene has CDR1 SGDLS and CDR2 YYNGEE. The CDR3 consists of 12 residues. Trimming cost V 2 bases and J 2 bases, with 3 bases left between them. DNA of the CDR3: TGTGCCAGCAGCGTTATCACAGATACGCAGTATTTT. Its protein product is CASSVITDTQYF.

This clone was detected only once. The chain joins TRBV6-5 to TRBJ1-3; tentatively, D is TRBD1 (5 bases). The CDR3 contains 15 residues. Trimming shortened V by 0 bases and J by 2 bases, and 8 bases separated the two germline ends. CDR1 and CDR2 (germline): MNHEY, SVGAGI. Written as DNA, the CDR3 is TGTGCCAGCAGTTACTCCCAGGGCCCTGGAAACACCATATATTTT. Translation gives CASSYSQGPGNTIYF.

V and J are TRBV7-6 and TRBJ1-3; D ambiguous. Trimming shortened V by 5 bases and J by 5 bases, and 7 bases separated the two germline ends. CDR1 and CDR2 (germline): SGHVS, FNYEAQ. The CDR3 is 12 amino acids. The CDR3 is CASSNQRNTIYF. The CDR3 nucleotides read TGTGCCAGCAGCAACCAGCGAAACACCATATATTTT. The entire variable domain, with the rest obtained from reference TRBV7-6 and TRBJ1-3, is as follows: GAGVSQSPRYKVTKRGQDVALRCDPISGHVSLYWYRQALGQGPEFLTYFNYEAQQDKSGLPNDRFSAERPEGSISTLTIQRTEQRDSAMYRCASSNQRNTIYFGEGSWLTVV.

CDR3 nucleotide sequence: TGTGCCGTTCTCGGACAGGTATACAATGAGCAGTTCTTC. It is translated as CAVLGQVYNEQFF. This rearrangement joins TRBV25-1 to TRBJ2-1; 7 bases fit TRBD1. CDR3 size: 13 residues. Germline CDR1 and CDR2: MGHDK and SYGVNS. V was clipped by 11 bases and J by 4 bases; unmatched bases: 8.

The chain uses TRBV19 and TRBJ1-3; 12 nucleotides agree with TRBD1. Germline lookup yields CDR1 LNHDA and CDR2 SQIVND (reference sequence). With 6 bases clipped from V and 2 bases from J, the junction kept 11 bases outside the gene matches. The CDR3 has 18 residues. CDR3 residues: CASRPGTGGARAGNTIYF. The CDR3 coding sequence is TGTGCCAGTAGGCCCGGGACAGGGGGCGCCCGGGCTGGAAACACCATATATTTT.

The CDR3 protein is CASLTPGSSSYEQYF. DNA for the CDR3: TGTGCCAGCCTAACCCCGGGCTCTAGTTCCTACGAGCAGTACTTC. The rearrangement joins TRBV28 to TRBJ2-7; no clear D gene. Between the trimmed V and J ends, which lost 8 bases and 1 base, there was a span of 18 bases. The germline gives CDR1 MDHEN, CDR2 SYDVKM. The CDR3 covers 15 residues.

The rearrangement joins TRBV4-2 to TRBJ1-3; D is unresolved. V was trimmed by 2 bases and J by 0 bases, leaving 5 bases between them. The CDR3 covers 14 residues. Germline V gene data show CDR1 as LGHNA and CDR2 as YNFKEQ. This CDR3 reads CASSQHDSGNTIYF. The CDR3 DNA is TGTGCCAGCAGCCAACACGACTCTGGAAACACCATATATTTT.

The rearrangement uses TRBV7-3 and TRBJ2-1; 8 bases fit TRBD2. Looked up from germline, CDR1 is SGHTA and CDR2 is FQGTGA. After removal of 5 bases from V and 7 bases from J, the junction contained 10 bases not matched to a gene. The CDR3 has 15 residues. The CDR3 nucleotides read TGTGCCAGCAGCGCCGGACTTCCGGGAGGGAATGAGCAGTTCTTC. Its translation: CASSAGLPGGNEQFF.

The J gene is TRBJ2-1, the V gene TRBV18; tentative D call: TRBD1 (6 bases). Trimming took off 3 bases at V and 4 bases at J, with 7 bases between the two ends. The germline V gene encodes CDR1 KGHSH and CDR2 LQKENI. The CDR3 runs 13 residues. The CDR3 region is CASSPTGYNEQFF. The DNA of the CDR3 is TGTGCCAGCTCACCTACAGGGTACAATGAGCAGTTCTTC.

The CDR3 nucleotides read TGTGCCAGCTCACAGCTGACGGGGGCTGAAGCTTTCTTT. This encodes CASSQLTGAEAFF. The V and J genes are TRBV18 and TRBJ1-1, with a possible D match to TRBD1 (5 bases). The CDR3 consists of 13 residues. Germline V lookup: CDR1 KGHSH, CDR2 LQKENI. Trimming removed 4 bases at V and 6 bases at J, with 12 bases between.

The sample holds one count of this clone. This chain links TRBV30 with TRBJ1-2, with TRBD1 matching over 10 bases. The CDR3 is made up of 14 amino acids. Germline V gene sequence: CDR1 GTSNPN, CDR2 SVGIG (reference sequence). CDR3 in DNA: TGTGTAACCTCCCCGGGACAGGGGTACTATGGCTACACCTTC. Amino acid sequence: CVTSPGQGYYGYTF.

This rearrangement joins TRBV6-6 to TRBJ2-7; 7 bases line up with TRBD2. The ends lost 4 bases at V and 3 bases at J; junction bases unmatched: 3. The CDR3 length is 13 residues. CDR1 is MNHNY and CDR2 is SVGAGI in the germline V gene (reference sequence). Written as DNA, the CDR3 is TGTGCCAGCAGTTCCCGGACTAGCTACGAGCAGTACGTC. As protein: CASSSRTSYEQYV.

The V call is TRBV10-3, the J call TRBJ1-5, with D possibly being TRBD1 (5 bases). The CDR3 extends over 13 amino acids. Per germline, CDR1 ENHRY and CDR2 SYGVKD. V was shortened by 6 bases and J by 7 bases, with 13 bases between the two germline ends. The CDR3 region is CAIRGLAGQPQHF. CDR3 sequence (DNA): TGTGCCATCAGGGGACTGGCCGGGCAGCCCCAGCATTTT.

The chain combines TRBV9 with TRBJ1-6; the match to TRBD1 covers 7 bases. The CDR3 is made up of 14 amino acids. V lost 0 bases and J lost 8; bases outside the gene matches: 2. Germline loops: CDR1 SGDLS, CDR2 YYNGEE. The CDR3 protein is CASSVGQGDSPLHF. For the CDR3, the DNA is TGTGCCAGCAGCGTAGGACAGGGTGATTCACCCCTCCACTTT.

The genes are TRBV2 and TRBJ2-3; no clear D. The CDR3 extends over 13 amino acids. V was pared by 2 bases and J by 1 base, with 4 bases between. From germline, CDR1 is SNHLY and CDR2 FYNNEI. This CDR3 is CASSEMGTDTQYF. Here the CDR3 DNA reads TGTGCCAGCAGTGAAATGGGCACAGATACGCAGTATTTT.

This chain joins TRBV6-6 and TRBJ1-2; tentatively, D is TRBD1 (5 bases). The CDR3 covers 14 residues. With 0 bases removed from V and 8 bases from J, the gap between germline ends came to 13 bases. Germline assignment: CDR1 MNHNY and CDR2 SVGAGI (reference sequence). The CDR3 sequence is CASSYSDTRRGYTF. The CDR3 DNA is TGTGCCAGCAGTTACTCGGACACCCGCCGCGGCTACACCTTC.

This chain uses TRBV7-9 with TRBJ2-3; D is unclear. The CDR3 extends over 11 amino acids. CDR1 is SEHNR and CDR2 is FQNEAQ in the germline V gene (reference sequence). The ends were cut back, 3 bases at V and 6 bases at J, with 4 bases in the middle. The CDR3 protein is CASSFADTQYF. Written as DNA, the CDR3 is TGTGCCAGCAGCTTCGCGGATACGCAGTATTTT.

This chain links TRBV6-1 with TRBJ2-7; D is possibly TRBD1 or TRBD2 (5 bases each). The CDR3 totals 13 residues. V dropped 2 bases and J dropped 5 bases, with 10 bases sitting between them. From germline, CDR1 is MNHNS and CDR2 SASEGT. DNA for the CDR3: TGTGCCAGCAGTGAAATGGGGGACCACGAGCAGTACGTC. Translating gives CASSEMGDHEQYV.

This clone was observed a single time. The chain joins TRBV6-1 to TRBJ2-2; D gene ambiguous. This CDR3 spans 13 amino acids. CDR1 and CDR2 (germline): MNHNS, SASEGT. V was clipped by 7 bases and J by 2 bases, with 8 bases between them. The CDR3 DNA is TGTGCCAGCAACACTCATAACACCGGGGAGCTGTTTTTT. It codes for CASNTHNTGELFF.